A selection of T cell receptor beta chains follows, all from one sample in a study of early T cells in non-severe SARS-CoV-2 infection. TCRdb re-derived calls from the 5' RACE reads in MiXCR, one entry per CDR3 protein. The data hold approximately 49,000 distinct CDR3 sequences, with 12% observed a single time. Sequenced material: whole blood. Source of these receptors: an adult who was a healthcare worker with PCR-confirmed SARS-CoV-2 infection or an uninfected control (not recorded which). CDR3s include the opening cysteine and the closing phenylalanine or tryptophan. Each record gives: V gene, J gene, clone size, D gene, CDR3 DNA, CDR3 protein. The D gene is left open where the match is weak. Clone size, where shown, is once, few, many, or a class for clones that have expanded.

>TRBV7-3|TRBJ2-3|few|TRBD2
TGTGCCAGCAGAGCGGGACTAGCGGCTCTAGATACGCAGTATTTT
CASRAGLAALDTQYF
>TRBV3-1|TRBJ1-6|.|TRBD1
TGTGCCAGCAGCCGCCAAACGACAGGGGATAATTCACCCCTCCACTTT
CASSRQTTGDNSPLHF
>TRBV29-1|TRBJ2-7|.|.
TGCAGCGTTGTAGGCCGGGACTACGAGCAGTACTTC
CSVVGRDYEQYF
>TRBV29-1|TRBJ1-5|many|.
TGCAGCGTCGGCCCCGGGGCAGGACAGCCCCAGCATTTT
CSVGPGAGQPQHF
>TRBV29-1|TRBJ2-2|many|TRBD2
TGCAGCGTTGACCGCGGGAGGGAGGACGGGGAGCTGTTTTTT
CSVDRGREDGELFF
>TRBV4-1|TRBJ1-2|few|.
TGCGCCAGCAGCCTATTGACAGGTTATGGCTACACCTTC
CASSLLTGYGYTF
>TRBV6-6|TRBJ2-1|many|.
TGTGCCAGCAGTTACGGGGGGTCGCAGAGACAGTTCTTC
CASSYGGSQRQFF
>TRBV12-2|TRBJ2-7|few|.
TGTGCAAGTCGCCCACCTTCGCTAGTGGGGTCCTACGAGCAGTACTTC
CASRPPSLVGSYEQYF
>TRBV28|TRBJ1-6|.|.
TGTGCCAGCAGTTTGATGGAGGGTAATTCACCCCTCCACTTT
CASSLMEGNSPLHF
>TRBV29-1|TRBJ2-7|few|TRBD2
TGCAGCGTAATAGGGACTAGCGGGAGGGCCCTATACGAGCAGTACTTC
CSVIGTSGRALYEQYF
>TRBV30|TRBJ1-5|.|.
TGTGCCTGGAGTCCCGGATTAGGCAATCAGCCCCAGCATTTT
CAWSPGLGNQPQHF